The 27 T cell receptor beta chains listed next were all sequenced from one sample in a study of T cell clonality in common variable immunodeficiency. Measured with immunoSEQ multiplex PCR; TCRdb has only the in-frame clones, and not every one. The repertoire has some 40,000 clones, none seen only once; the ten largest take approximately 0.68%. The material sequenced was peripheral blood mononuclear cells. The receptors here all came from a person between 18 and 75 years old in good health.

This clone occurred many times. The sequence runs out 3 residues before the end of the CDR3; the remainder is reconstructed from the germline J gene. The rearrangement links TRBV20-1 to TRBJ2-7; the match to TRBD1 covers 7 bases. This CDR3 has 13 amino acids. The trim removed 6 bases at V and 6 bases at J, leaving 11 bases unmatched. Looked up from germline, CDR1 is DFQATT and CDR2 is SNEGSKA (reference sequence). Here the CDR3 reads CSAVDSSGGEQYF. The CDR3 DNA, read in part, is TGCAGTGCCGTAGACTCCTCAGGGGGCGAG.

This clone has a count of ten or more. The sequence runs out 3 residues before the end of the CDR3; the remainder is reconstructed from the germline J gene. The chain employs TRBV7-9 and TRBJ1-2; tentatively, D is TRBD1 (5 bases). The CDR3 has 15 residues. CDR1 is SEHNR, CDR2 FQNEAQ, per germline (reference sequence). The CDR3 is CASSKGTGGIWGYTF. The sequenced part of the CDR3 DNA is TGTGCCAGCAGCAAGGGAACCGGGGGGATTTGGGGC. The full variable domain, rest sourced from reference TRBV7-9 and TRBJ1-2, is DTGVSQNPRHKITKRGQNVTFRCDPISEHNRLYWYRQTLGQGPEFLTYFQNEAQLEKSRLLSDRFSAERPKGSFSTLEIQRTEQGDSAMYLCASSKGTGGIWGYTFGSGTRLTVV.

This clone occurred a few times. CDR3 DNA, as far as it was read: TGTGCCAGCAGCTTTCAGGGGGACTTGTACGAG. Its protein is CASSFQGDLYE. The complete CDR3 reads CASSFQGDLYEQYF. V gene TRBV7-9 combines with J gene TRBJ2-7, with D possibly TRBD1 on 7 matching bases. The DNA ends 3 residues before the CDR3 does, and the rest of the CDR3 is filled in from the germline J gene. The V end lost 3 bases, the J end lost 4 bases, and 13 bases lay between the germline ends. Germline V lookup: CDR1 SEHNR, CDR2 FQNEAQ (reference sequence). The CDR3 spans 14 residues. The full variable domain, completed using reference TRBV7-9 and TRBJ2-7, is DTGVSQNPRHKITKRGQNVTFRCDPISEHNRLYWYRQTLGQGPEFLTYFQNEAQLEKSRLLSDRFSAERPKGSFSTLEIQRTEQGDSAMYLCASSFQGDLYEQYFGPGTRLTVT.

This clone has a count of ten or more. The read ends 3 residues early relative to the CDR3; the germline J gene fills the gap. V and J are TRBV7-9 and TRBJ2-1; D possibly corresponds to TRBD1 (6 bases). With 1 base removed from V and 9 bases from J, the gap between germline ends came to 16 bases. This CDR3 spans 15 amino acids. Germline V CDR1 and CDR2: SEHNR, FQNEAQ (reference sequence). The DNA read from the CDR3 is TGTGCCAGCAGCTTAGGGGTGCCCGTACAGGGTGAG. Amino acids: CASSLGVPVQGE. The CDR3 reads in full as CASSLGVPVQGEQFF. Filled out from reference TRBV7-9 and TRBJ2-1, the complete variable domain reads DTGVSQNPRHKITKRGQNVTFRCDPISEHNRLYWYRQTLGQGPEFLTYFQNEAQLEKSRLLSDRFSAERPKGSFSTLEIQRTEQGDSAMYLCASSLGVPVQGEQFFGPGTRLTVL.

At least ten counts were recorded for this clone. The observed sequence ends 3 residues before the CDR3 terminus, with the missing tail filled in from the germline J gene. The chain couples TRBV7-9 to TRBJ2-7; D not resolved. This CDR3 has 13 amino acids. The ends were cut back, 5 bases at V and 3 bases at J, with 11 bases in the middle. CDR1 and CDR2 from the germline V gene are SEHNR and FQNEAQ (reference sequence). The CDR3 region is CASSPPGGYEQYF. CDR3 bases read: TGTGCCAGCAGCCCCCCCGGCGGCTACGAG.

This clone occurred many times. The CDR3 end lies 3 residues beyond the end of the read and is filled in from the germline J gene. The genes are TRBV7-9 and TRBJ2-7; 7 nucleotides line up with TRBD1. CDR1 and CDR2 from the germline V gene are SEHNR and FQNEAQ (reference sequence). The ends lost 5 bases at V and 5 bases at J; junction bases unmatched: 6. CDR3 length: 13 residues. CDR3 bases read: TGTGCCAGCAGCACCACAGGGGCCAACGAG. Its protein is CASSTTGANE. The CDR3 in its entirety is CASSTTGANEQYF.

This clone was seen many times. The read ends 3 residues early relative to the CDR3; the germline J gene fills the gap. The chain links TRBV18 to TRBJ1-2; TRBD1 matches at 7 bases. CDR3 length: 17 residues. V trimming: 3 bases; J trimming: 1 base; junction bases outside the gene matches: 11. Germline CDR1 is KGHSH and CDR2 is LQKENI. Here the CDR3 reads CASSPLAKGQLNYGYTF. The covered CDR3 bases are TGTGCCAGCTCACCTCTCGCTAAGGGACAGCTTAACTATGGC.

The table lists this clone with many counts. Read coverage stops 3 residues before the CDR3 terminus; the germline J gene supplies the remainder. The genes are TRBV6-4 and TRBJ2-3; 7 bases align to TRBD1. V was clipped by 5 bases and J by 3 bases; unmatched bases: 8. The CDR3 covers 15 residues. The germline V gene encodes CDR1 MRHNA and CDR2 SNTAGT. The CDR3: CASSNGTEITDTQYF. The CDR3 bases that were read are TGTGCCAGCAGTAACGGGACAGAAATTACAGATACG.

The table lists this clone with many counts. The read stops 3 residues short of the end of the CDR3; the missing end is completed from the germline J gene. The chain combines TRBV18 with TRBJ1-3; perhaps TRBD1 as D (5 bases). The CDR3 has 13 residues. The V gene's germline CDR1 is KGHSH and CDR2 LQKENI. The CDR3: CASSPSTGETIYF. Incomplete CDR3 DNA: TGTGCCAGCTCACCATCAACAGGTGAGACC.

This clone was seen repeatedly, ten times or more. The read terminates 3 residues ahead of where the CDR3 ends, so the germline J gene completes it. The chain recombines TRBV6-2 or TRBV6-3 with TRBJ1-3; TRBD1 might be the D (6 bases). Germline CDR1 MNHEY, CDR2 SVGEGT. The length of the CDR3 is 17 residues. Trimming removed 2 bases from V and 2 bases from J, with 16 bases in between. The sequenced part of the CDR3 DNA is TGTGCCAGCAGTTACCCTCCAGGACAGCGCGCTGGAAACACC. It is translated as CASSYPPGQRAGNT. The CDR3 in its entirety is CASSYPPGQRAGNTIYF.

This clone came up many times. The CDR3 end lies 3 residues beyond the end of the read and is filled in from the germline J gene. The rearrangement uses TRBV7-2 and TRBJ1-1; 8 bases line up with TRBD1. Trimming at V came to 5 bases and at J to 1 base, leaving 6 bases not matched to a gene. CDR1 is SGHTA and CDR2 is FQGNSA in the germline V gene. The CDR3 is 15 residues long. The CDR3 DNA, read in part, is TGTGCCAGCAGCAATTCGGGGACAGGGAACACTGAA. Its protein is CASSNSGTGNTE. The full CDR3 sequence reads CASSNSGTGNTEAFF.

This clone occurred many times. The read terminates 3 residues before the CDR3 end, so the remaining end is supplied by the germline J gene. The chain links TRBV6-2 or TRBV6-3 to TRBJ2-1; 8 positions match TRBD2. The CDR3 contains 16 residues. CDR1 and CDR2 (germline): MNHEY, SVGEGT. After removal of 5 bases from V and 0 bases from J, the junction contained 6 bases not matched to a gene. The CDR3 spells CASSGGGPSSYNEQFF. The CDR3 DNA, read in part, is TGTGCCAGCAGTGGCGGGGGGCCCAGCTCCTACAATGAG.

This clone was picked up many times. Read data end 3 residues before the CDR3 end; the end is taken from the germline J gene. This chain links TRBV9 with TRBJ2-1, with 8 bases fitting TRBD2. The germline CDR1 and CDR2 sequences are SGDLS and YYNGEE. This CDR3 is built from 16 residues. J lost 3 bases, V lost 3 bases, and 8 bases had no gene match. CDR3: CASSASGGGFYNEQFF. CDR3 DNA (partial): TGTGCCAGCAGCGCTTCGGGGGGGGGCTTCTACAATGAG.

This clone was seen at least ten times. Compared with germline, one end of the junction differs, possibly owing to a read error. The CDR3 is cut off 3 residues early in the read; its end comes from the germline J gene. The rearrangement uses TRBV6-1 and TRBJ2-1; 7 bases map to TRBD2. In germline, CDR1 is MNHNS, CDR2 SASEGT. This CDR3 has 15 amino acids. CDR3 amino acids: CASREAQDGGNEQFF. The sequenced CDR3 bases are TGTGCCAGCAGGGAAGCCCAGGACGGGGGGAATGAG.

The sample holds many counts of this clone. The observed sequence ends 3 residues before the CDR3 terminus, with the missing tail filled in from the germline J gene. The chain links TRBV28 to TRBJ2-1; a weak D match, TRBD1 (5 bases). There are 15 residues in the CDR3. Germline V gives CDR1 MDHEN, CDR2 SYDVKM. Trimming stripped 5 bases from V and 4 bases from J, with 15 bases between. Incomplete CDR3 DNA: TGTGCCAGCAGTGCCCCAGGGTCTTTTTACAATGAG. Translation: CASSAPGSFYNE. The full-length CDR3 reads as CASSAPGSFYNEQFF.

There are many counts of this clone. The read ends 3 residues before the CDR3 terminus; that terminus is restored from the germline J gene. V is TRBV10-3 and J is TRBJ1-1; the match to TRBD1 covers 7 bases. V shed 2 bases, J shed 7 bases, and the junction held 10 bases outside the gene matches. CDR3 length: 15 amino acids. Germline CDR1 ENHRY, CDR2 SYGVKD. The CDR3 is CAISERIQGPGEAFF. CDR3 DNA, as far as it was read: TGTGCCATCAGTGAGCGGATACAGGGGCCCGGTGAA.

This clone was found many times. The read terminates 3 residues ahead of where the CDR3 ends, so the germline J gene completes it. The chain couples TRBV13 to TRBJ1-6; the match to TRBD1 covers 9 bases. Trimming at V came to 5 bases and at J to 8 bases, leaving 7 bases not matched to a gene. The CDR3 is made up of 15 amino acids. Germline assignment: CDR1 PRHDT and CDR2 FYEKMQ (reference sequence). The CDR3 loop reads CASSRTGTGYSPLHF. The part of the CDR3 DNA that was read is TGTGCCAGCAGCCGCACCGGGACAGGGTATTCACCC.

This clone appeared many times. The DNA ends 3 residues before the CDR3 does, and the rest of the CDR3 is filled in from the germline J gene. The J gene is TRBJ1-1, the V gene TRBV7-3; D uncertain. The CDR3 is 14 residues long. Trimming left V 2 bases short and J 2 bases short, with 9 bases between. Germline V gives CDR1 SGHTA, CDR2 FQGTGA. The covered CDR3 bases are TGTGCCAGCAGCTTATCGGGTTCTAACACTGAA. It yields the protein CASSLSGSNTE. The full CDR3 reads CASSLSGSNTEAFF.

This clone appeared many times. The read ends 3 residues before the CDR3 terminus; that terminus is restored from the germline J gene. V gene TRBV12-3 or TRBV12-4 combines with J gene TRBJ1-1; TRBD1 agrees at 7 bases. The CDR3 is made up of 14 amino acids. V lost 5 bases, J lost 4 bases, and 7 bases stayed unmatched. The CDR3 loop reads CASSPTGYITEAFF. CDR3 bases read: TGTGCCAGCAGTCCGACAGGGTATATCACTGAA.

This clone has only a few counts. Read data end 3 residues before the CDR3 end; the end is taken from the germline J gene. The V gene is TRBV18, the J gene TRBJ1-2; D is undetermined. V lost 3 bases to trimming and J lost 5 bases, with 13 bases between them. CDR1 and CDR2 (germline): KGHSH, LQKENI. This CDR3 contains 14 residues. The DNA read from the CDR3 is TGTGCCAGCTCACCCCTTCGGCAGGAGTATGGC. Protein: CASSPLRQEYG. The complete CDR3 sequence is CASSPLRQEYGYTF.

This clone was seen at least ten times. The read gets to within 3 residues of the CDR3 end, and the germline J gene fills in the rest. The chain carries TRBV5-1 and TRBJ1-1; TRBD1 matches 10 bases. CDR1 SGHRS and CDR2 YFSETQ come from the germline V gene. V lost 3 bases and J lost 2; bases outside the gene matches: 7. The CDR3 extends over 16 amino acids. This chain's CDR3 is CASSSRQGAGNTEAFF. The CDR3 DNA, read in part, is TGCGCCAGCAGCTCGAGACAGGGGGCGGGCAACACTGAA. Full variable domain (rest looked up from reference TRBV5-1 and TRBJ1-1): KAGVTQTPRYLIKTRGQQVTLSCSPISGHRSVSWYQQTPGQGLQFLFEYFSETQRNKGNFPGRFSGRQFSNSRSEMNVSTLELGDSALYLCASSSRQGAGNTEAFFGQGTRLTVV.

This clone has at least ten counts. Read sequence stops 3 residues before the CDR3 end, and the germline J gene provides the missing end. The rearrangement links TRBV4-1 to TRBJ1-1; D not certain. The germline gives CDR1 MGHRA, CDR2 YSYEKL. This CDR3 comprises 17 residues. V was shortened by 0 bases and J by 3 bases, with 17 bases between the two germline ends. Partial CDR3 DNA: TGCGCCAGCAGCCAAGAAGGGTCAGGTTCTGTCGACACTGAA. It codes for CASSQEGSGSVDTE. The whole CDR3 protein reads CASSQEGSGSVDTEAFF.

This clone came up many times. Coverage ceases 3 residues before the CDR3 finishes, and the germline J gene fills in the end. This rearrangement joins TRBV20-1 to TRBJ1-5; 7 bases agree with TRBD1. CDR1 DFQATT and CDR2 SNEGSKA come from the germline V gene (reference sequence). The CDR3 totals 14 residues. The junction had 14 bases not matched to a gene; V was cut back by 6 bases and J by 9 bases. The sequenced CDR3 bases are TGCAGTGCCTCCGAGAGGGGGCCGGGAGGGCCC. Translating it yields CSASERGPGGP. The entire CDR3 is CSASERGPGGPQHF.

This clone was seen at least ten times. The read is 3 residues too short to cover the CDR3 end, so that end is filled in from the germline J gene. V usage is TRBV9 and J usage is TRBJ2-1, with 10 bases matching TRBD2. Unmatched junction bases numbered 4, after V lost 4 bases and J lost 9 bases. Germline V lookup: CDR1 SGDLS, CDR2 YYNGEE. This CDR3 spans 13 amino acids. CDR3 amino acids: CASSPGTSVEQFF. Partial CDR3 DNA: TGTGCCAGCAGCCCCGGGACTAGCGTTGAG.

Ten or more counts support this clone. The read ends 3 residues shy of where the CDR3 ends; the end is completed using the germline J gene. The V gene is TRBV7-2, the J gene TRBJ1-5; unclear D gene. CDR1 and CDR2 (germline): SGHTA, FQGNSA. CDR3 size: 14 residues. V was shortened by 2 bases and J by 1 base, with 6 bases between the two germline ends. Partial CDR3 DNA: TGTGCCAGCAGCTTAATGCGGAGCAATCAGCCC. It translates to CASSLMRSNQP. The complete CDR3 protein is CASSLMRSNQPQHF.

This clone was recorded many times. The read finishes 3 residues shy of the CDR3 end, and the germline J gene is used to complete it. The rearrangement uses TRBV28 and TRBJ2-2; TRBD2 matches at 11 bases. The germline CDR1 and CDR2 sequences are MDHEN and SYDVKM. V lost 4 bases and J lost 5; bases outside the gene matches: 9. The CDR3 is 17 residues long. The CDR3: CASSSLPGLAETGELFF. CDR3 DNA, as far as it was read: TGTGCCAGCAGTTCGCTCCCGGGACTAGCGGAGACCGGGGAG.

This clone was counted at least ten times. With the read ending 3 residues before the CDR3 end, the germline J gene is used to fill in that end. The rearrangement joins TRBV7-9 to TRBJ1-2; D might be TRBD1 (6 bases). The CDR3 covers 15 residues. V was clipped by 4 bases and J by 4 bases, with 16 bases between them. Germline lookup yields CDR1 SEHNR and CDR2 FQNEAQ (reference sequence). The CDR3 is CASSSPEGDSYGYTF. CDR3 bases read: TGTGCCAGCAGCTCCCCGGAGGGGGATAGCTATGGC.